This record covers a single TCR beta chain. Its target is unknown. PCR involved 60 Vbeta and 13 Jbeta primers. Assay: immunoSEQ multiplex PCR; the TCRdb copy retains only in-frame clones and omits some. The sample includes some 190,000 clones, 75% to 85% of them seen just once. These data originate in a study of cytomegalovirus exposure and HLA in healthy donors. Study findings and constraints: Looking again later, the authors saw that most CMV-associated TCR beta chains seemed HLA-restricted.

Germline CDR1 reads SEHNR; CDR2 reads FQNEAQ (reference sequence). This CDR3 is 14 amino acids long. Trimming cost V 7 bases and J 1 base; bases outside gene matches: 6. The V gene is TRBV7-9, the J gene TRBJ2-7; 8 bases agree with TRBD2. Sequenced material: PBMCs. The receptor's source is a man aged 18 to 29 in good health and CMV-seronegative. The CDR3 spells CASTGAGESYEQYF. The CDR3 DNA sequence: TGTGCCAGCACAGGAGCGGGAGAGTCCTACGAGCAGTACTTC.